The 24 T cell receptor beta chains given below trace back to one sample, sequenced in a study of beta chain features in type 1 diabetes. The study, taken as a whole, reports: In every one of the four CD4+ subsets, TCRB CDR3s were moderately but significantly shorter in Type 1 diabetes patients.

cDNA synthesis used the whole RNA isolate, giving expressed TCRB sequences. The assay was immunoSEQ multiplex PCR, and TCRdb's table has in-frame clones only and misses some. The table lists some 160,000 clones, about 9% of them singletons. Their recognized antigens are unknown. The sequenced sample consisted of central memory CD4+ T cells from blood. Receptors were obtained from a woman in her twenties or thirties with type 1 diabetes.

This chain's CDR3 is CASSQEDRATDTQYF. As DNA, the CDR3 is TGTGCCAGCAGCCAAGAGGACAGGGCCACAGATACGCAGTATTTT. The gene calls are TRBV4-2 and TRBJ2-3; 8 nucleotides line up with TRBD1. V shed 0 bases, J shed 2 bases, and the junction held 1 base outside the gene matches. Germline V gene data show CDR1 as LGHNA and CDR2 as YNFKEQ. The CDR3 sequence is 15 residues long.

The chain links TRBV27 to TRBJ2-7; 10 bases are a match to TRBD1. V was pared by 5 bases and J by 3 bases, with 10 bases of the junction left unmatched. Looked up from germline, CDR1 is MNHEY and CDR2 is SMNVEV (reference sequence). The CDR3 has 16 amino acids. The CDR3 sequence is CASSLARDRGSYEQYF. The CDR3 DNA follows: TGTGCCAGCAGTCTGGCCCGGGACAGGGGTAGCTACGAGCAGTACTTC.

The chain joins TRBV28 to TRBJ2-7, with 8 bases aligning to TRBD1. Germline CDR1 MDHEN, CDR2 SYDVKM. The CDR3 sequence is 14 residues long. Trimming cost V 4 bases and J 5 bases; bases outside gene matches: 7. CDR3 in amino acids: CASSSGQGGDEQYF. CDR3 bases: TGTGCCAGCAGTTCCGGACAGGGCGGAGACGAGCAGTACTTC.

The J gene is TRBJ1-2, the V gene TRBV18, with a possible D match to TRBD1 (6 bases). V was shortened by 0 bases and J by 2 bases, with 13 bases between the two germline ends. Germline CDR1 and CDR2: KGHSH and LQKENI. This CDR3 is 16 amino acids long. The CDR3 DNA follows: TGTGCCAGCTCACCACCGGGGGCCGAAACAAACTATGGCTACACCTTC. Translated: CASSPPGAETNYGYTF.

The rearrangement links TRBV23-1 to TRBJ2-4; TRBD1 is a possible D gene (6 bases). TRBV23-1 is an open reading frame, and its role is uncertain. Trimming removed 8 bases at V and 0 bases at J, with 14 bases between. This CDR3 is built from 15 residues. The CDR3 coding sequence is TGCGCCAGCGTACAGGGACCCATAGCCAAAAACATTCAGTACTTC. This encodes CASVQGPIAKNIQYF.

This clone was seen a handful of times. This chain connects TRBV6-5 to TRBJ2-3; D is uncertain. CDR3 length equals 15 residues. The V gene's germline CDR1 is MNHEY and CDR2 SVGAGI. Trimming took 10 bases from V and 2 from J, leaving 19 bases between them. Here the CDR3 reads CAISQQQRITDTQYF. CDR3 nucleotides: TGTGCCATCAGCCAGCAACAGAGAATCACAGATACGCAGTATTTT.

This clone turned up a few times. The sample has other DNA sequences that encode this CDR3 too. The CDR3 spells CASSRDRGRGETQYF. Written as DNA, the CDR3 is TGTGCCAGCAGCCGGGACAGGGGGCGCGGAGAGACCCAGTACTTC. V gene TRBV6-5 combines with J gene TRBJ2-5, with TRBD1 matching 12 bases. CDR3 length equals 15 residues. The germline gives CDR1 MNHEY, CDR2 SVGAGI. V was pared by 6 bases and J by 4 bases, with 6 bases of the junction left unmatched.

The chain recombines TRBV19 with TRBJ1-5, with 7 bases that match TRBD1. Losses at the gene ends were 7 bases for V and 4 bases for J; bases not matched to a gene: 4. CDR1 is LNHDA, CDR2 SQIVND, per germline (reference sequence). This CDR3 has 13 amino acids. DNA of the CDR3: TGTGCCAGTAACGACAGGGATAATCAGCCCCAGCATTTT. As protein: CASNDRDNQPQHF.

The chain recombines TRBV6-6 with TRBJ2-5, with D possibly matching TRBD1 (6 bases). CDR1 and CDR2 from the germline V gene are MNHNY and SVGAGI (reference sequence). V lost 1 base and J lost 5, with 11 bases in between. The CDR3 is 14 amino acids. DNA of the CDR3: TGTGCCAGCAGTTACTTTACAGGGCAGGAGACCCAGTACTTC. This gives the protein CASSYFTGQETQYF.

Comments on this clone: An end of the junction differs from the germline gene, which may be a read error. The chain recombines TRBV7-7 with TRBJ2-5; 7 nucleotides line up with TRBD2. This CDR3 region has 14 residues. CDR1 and CDR2 from the germline V gene are SSHAT and FNYEAQ (reference sequence). The CDR3 here is CASSPGTKQETQYF. For the CDR3, the DNA is TGTGCTAGCAGCCCCGGGACTAAACAAGAGACCCAGTACTTC.

This clone was detected ten times or more. The sample carries other DNA sequences with the same CDR3. This chain connects TRBV7-9 to TRBJ2-3; maybe TRBD2 (5 bases). Germline V gene data show CDR1 as SEHNR and CDR2 as FQNEAQ (reference sequence). Trimming pared 6 bases from V and 4 bases from J, leaving 8 bases between. The CDR3 spans 12 residues. This CDR3 reads CASSLAADTQYF. CDR3 DNA sequence: TGTGCCAGCAGTCTAGCAGCAGATACGCAGTATTTT.

A few counts support this clone. The chain has TRBV7-9 and TRBJ1-2; tentative D call: TRBD1 (5 bases). CDR1 SEHNR and CDR2 FQNEAQ come from the germline V gene (reference sequence). The CDR3 loop spans 14 amino acids. V was trimmed by 5 bases and J by 6 bases, leaving 16 bases between them. CDR3 sequence: CASSGLWTGDGYTF. The DNA of the CDR3 is TGTGCCAGCAGCGGCCTGTGGACGGGGGATGGCTACACCTTC.

This chain joins TRBV18 and TRBJ2-1, with 7 bases matching TRBD1. The J segment lost 5 bases and the V segment lost 4 bases, leaving 5 bases of the junction unmatched. The germline V gene encodes CDR1 KGHSH and CDR2 LQKENI. This CDR3 spans 14 amino acids. Here the CDR3 reads CASSRYRGDNEQFF. The CDR3 region has the DNA TGTGCCAGCTCACGGTACAGGGGAGACAATGAGCAGTTCTTC.

This clone was recorded a few times. This chain uses TRBV30 with TRBJ2-5; D gene ambiguous. The CDR3 runs 12 residues. Trimming pared 3 bases from V and 6 bases from J, leaving 11 bases between. Germline CDR1 is GTSNPN and CDR2 is SVGIG (reference sequence). The DNA for the CDR3 is TGTGCCTGGAGCTCCTCCCCCCAGACCCAGTACTTC. Encoded protein: CAWSSSPQTQYF.

This clone was detected only a few times. CDR3 DNA: TGCAGCGTTGTTCGAGGGACAGCGGGGGCAGATACGCAGTATTTT. Translation: CSVVRGTAGADTQYF. This rearrangement joins TRBV29-1 to TRBJ2-3; possibly TRBD2 for D (8 bases). The germline V and J ends were trimmed by 4 bases and 4 bases, with 18 bases remaining between them. CDR1 SQVTM and CDR2 ANQGSEA come from the germline V gene. The CDR3 runs 15 residues.

About this clone itself: This specimen includes other DNA sequences encoding the same CDR3. The rearrangement links TRBV30 to TRBJ1-1, with D perhaps matching TRBD1 (5 bases). From germline, CDR1 is GTSNPN and CDR2 SVGIG (reference sequence). This CDR3 has 14 residues. V was pared by 2 bases and J by 8 bases, with 18 bases between. CDR3 sequence (DNA): TGTGCCTGGAGTTTCCGACACGGGGCGGGGGAAGCTTTCTTT. This sequence encodes CAWSFRHGAGEAFF. Drawing the rest from reference TRBV30 and TRBJ1-1, the complete variable domain is SQTIHQWPATLVQPVGSPLSLECTVEGTSNPNLYWYRQAAGRGLQLLFYSVGIGQISSEVPQNLSASRPQDRQFILSSKKLLLSDSGFYLCAWSFRHGAGEAFFGQGTRLTVV.

This clone has a handful of counts. This chain connects TRBV27 to TRBJ2-4; TRBD1 agrees at 7 bases. The J segment lost 3 bases and the V segment lost 5 bases, leaving 10 bases of the junction unmatched. The CDR3 has 16 amino acids. Germline CDR1 MNHEY, CDR2 SMNVEV (reference sequence). Here the CDR3 reads CASSRDRASYKNIQYF. CDR3 DNA sequence: TGTGCCAGCAGTAGAGACAGGGCCTCCTACAAAAACATTCAGTACTTC.

The DNA of the CDR3 is TGTGCCAGCAGCCCCCGGTCCGGGGAGGCCGGGGCCAACGTCCTGACTTTC. It yields the protein CASSPRSGEAGANVLTF. V gene TRBV7-3 combines with J gene TRBJ2-6, with TRBD2 as a possible D gene (6 bases). Trimming cost V 5 bases and J 4 bases, with 18 bases left between them. The CDR3 is 17 residues long. Germline lookup yields CDR1 SGHTA and CDR2 FQGTGA.

This clone was seen a few times. The genes are TRBV25-1 and TRBJ1-4, with 8 nucleotides matching TRBD1. After removal of 3 bases from V and 8 bases from J, the junction contained 5 bases not matched to a gene. The CDR3 runs 14 residues. Germline assignment: CDR1 MGHDK and CDR2 SYGVNS. CDR3 loop: CASSDRTGQEKLFF. CDR3 sequence (DNA): TGTGCCAGCAGTGACCGGACAGGGCAAGAAAAACTGTTTTTT.

The chain couples TRBV28 to TRBJ2-4, with 9 nucleotides matching TRBD1. Trimming took 4 bases from V and 7 from J; bases not matched to a gene: 2. The CDR3 covers 13 residues. CDR1 is MDHEN and CDR2 is SYDVKM in the germline V gene. CDR3: CASSSQGANIQYF. The DNA for the CDR3 is TGTGCCAGCAGTTCACAGGGGGCCAACATTCAGTACTTC.

This clone showed up just a few times. The junction shows a germline mismatch at one end, possibly a read error. The chain uses TRBV28 and TRBJ1-2, with 7 positions matching TRBD1. Germline lookup yields CDR1 MDHEN and CDR2 SYDVKM. The CDR3 length is 12 residues. The CDR3 DNA reads as TGTGCCAGCAGCCCAGGGGGAGGAGGGTTTCACTTC. This gives the protein CASSPGGGGFHF.

As DNA, the CDR3 is TGCGCCAGCAGACTAGGGGACAGGGGAGACGAGCAGTACTTC. Translated: CASRLGDRGDEQYF. This chain links TRBV5-1 with TRBJ2-7; 10 bases are shared with TRBD1. The CDR3 sequence is 14 residues long. V gave up 5 bases and J gave up 5 bases; unmatched junction bases: 7. Germline lookup yields CDR1 SGHRS and CDR2 YFSETQ.

The sample holds a few counts of this clone. The V call is TRBV7-9, the J call TRBJ1-2; 7 bases align to TRBD1. The CDR3 totals 15 residues. J lost 0 bases, V lost 7 bases, and 8 bases had no gene match. Germline V CDR1 and CDR2: SEHNR, FQNEAQ (reference sequence). CDR3 DNA sequence: TGTGCCAGCATCGCTACCGGGACAGCTAACTATGGCTACACCTTC. The encoded protein is CASIATGTANYGYTF.

The J gene is TRBJ1-2, the V gene TRBV18; TRBD1 agrees at 7 bases. Germline CDR1 reads KGHSH; CDR2 reads LQKENI. V lost 5 bases and J lost 3; bases outside the gene matches: 6. The CDR3 runs 14 residues. DNA for the CDR3: TGTGCCAGCTCATCGCTCGGGACAGACTATGGCTACACCTTC. Residues: CASSSLGTDYGYTF.